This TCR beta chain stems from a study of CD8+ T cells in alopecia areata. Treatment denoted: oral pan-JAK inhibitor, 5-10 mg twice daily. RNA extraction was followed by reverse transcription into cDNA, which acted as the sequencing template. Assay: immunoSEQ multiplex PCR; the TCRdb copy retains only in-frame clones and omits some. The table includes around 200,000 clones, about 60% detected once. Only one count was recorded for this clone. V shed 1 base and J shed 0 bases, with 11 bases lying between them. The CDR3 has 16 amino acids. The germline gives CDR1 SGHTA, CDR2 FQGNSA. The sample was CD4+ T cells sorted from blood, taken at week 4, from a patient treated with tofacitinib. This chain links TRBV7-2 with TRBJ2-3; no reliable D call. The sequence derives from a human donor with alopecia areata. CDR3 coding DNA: TGTGCCAGCAGCTTAGGAAGTCGGGTGAGCACAGATACGCAGTATTTT. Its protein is CASSLGSRVSTDTQYF.